This record concerns one TCR beta chain sequence. The antigen this receptor binds is unknown. The input lacks base qualities; no much larger clone sits a single base away. Collaborating institutions collected whole blood in K2EDTA tubes following their own protocols. For TCRbeta analysis, collaborator samples were shipped as frozen whole blood, as isolated PBMCs, or as DNA extracted from either sample type. This sample stems from a study of blood T cell repertoires in COVID-19 (dated by TCRdb to 2018 to 2020). As for the study more broadly: Collaborator samples came from the United States, Italy and Spain and covered acute and convalescent phases of COVID-19. Sample metadata almost always included a de-identified subject ID, COVID-19 status, age in years and sex. HLA class I and class II types, where available, came from metadata supplied by the sample provider rather than from assay-based typing. The prospective study material was composed of cDNA or gDNA derived from T cells, B-cell-depleted T cells, or PBMCs. The samples were drawn from the first 160 participants of the ongoing ImmuneRACE study and from 1,254 subjects provided by 6 global collaborators. A freely available public database, intended as a resource for researchers studying the immune response to SARS-CoV-2, is where the repertoires were released. The dataset comprised deeply sampled blood TCRbeta repertoires from subjects exposed to, actively infected with, or recovered from COVID-19. Beyond this particular receptor, the publication reports: The amount of clinical and demographic metadata varied by source and participant and was provided uncurated.

Based on the germline V gene, the CDR1 and CDR2 sequences are SGHVS and FQNEAQ. The germline V and J ends show losses of 0 bases and 5 bases respectively, and no gene match explains 10 bases of the junction. The CDR3 runs 16 amino acids, cysteine and phenylalanine included. Solely the CDR3 DNA is kept, with 48 bases framed from the first base. The immunoSEQ Assay, a bias-controlled multiplex PCR, was used to amplify TCRbeta CDR3 regions from genomic DNA. The paper's data handling went like this. Within the assay, amplification of reference gene primers was used to estimate how many nucleated cells each sample contained. To quantify the absolute abundance of each unique TCRbeta CDR3 rearrangement, sequence reads were collapsed and filtered. Productive Simpson clonality was computed per sample as the square root of Simpson's diversity index over productive rearrangements. Imported from immuneACCESS, the table was reduced by TCRdb to in-frame sequences with V and J called. These copies leave out some clones; in studies compared against another copy, an unresolved V gene accounts for under half, and the cause of the remainder is not known. V and J calls and clone size are as listed in that table; D and trimming were resolved from the DNA. This sample is represented by 150,000 or so clones; over 65% of them were singletons. Clones ranked in the top ten supply more than 3.5% of the sample.

Material for sequencing was peripheral blood. Here the chain combines TRBV7-8 and TRBJ2-7, with 7 middle bases fitting TRBD1. This TCR was sampled from a woman of 80 years or more with active or convalescent COVID-19. This receptor carries the CDR3 CASSLARFRGYDEQYF. The DNA is TGTGCCAGCAGCTTAGCGAGGTTCAGGGGGTATGACGAGCAGTACTTC.